Included here is one TCR beta chain sequence, with context. Its antigen is as yet unknown. This sample was included in a study of cytomegalovirus exposure and HLA in healthy donors. The CDR3 runs to 13 residues. The germline V gene has CDR1 LNHDA and CDR2 SQIVND (reference sequence). With 5 bases removed from V and 2 bases from J, the gap between germline ends came to 9 bases. General study results and limits: Most of the TCR beta V segments (in an earlier analysis) were productive either about 90% or about 30% of the time.

The PCR employed 60 Vbeta primers together with 13 Jbeta primers. This table comes from immunoSEQ multiplex PCR, and its TCRdb copy is limited to in-frame clones, with some not included. The table includes around 200,000 clones, 60% to 80% detected once. V usage is TRBV19 and J usage is TRBJ1-2; D call uncertain. This clonotype was sampled from a female donor in good health and CMV-seronegative. The sequenced sample consisted of PBMCs. CDR3 nucleotides: TGTGCCAGTAGTGCAGACAAGAACTATGGCTACACCTTC. Translated, it gives CASSADKNYGYTF. The variable domain in full, with the rest retrieved from reference TRBV19 and TRBJ1-2, is DGGITQSPKYLFRKEGQNVTLSCEQNLNHDAMYWYRQDPGQGLRLIYYSQIVNDFQKGDIAEGYSVSREKKESFPLTVTSAQKNPTAFYLCASSADKNYGYTFGSGTRLTVV.